This T cell receptor beta chain was retrieved from a study of CD8+CD57+ T cells in acquired aplastic anemia. Study-wide background: The sorted CD4+ and CD8+ cells yielded an average around 3.4 ug of DNA.

In the case of this clonotype: Its cognate antigen is unknown.

Whole-study results and caveats: Sharing between patients and controls was observed for over 25 CD8+ CDR3 sequences.

Genomic DNA constituted the template upon which TCR beta VDJ and CDR3 profiling was performed. TCRdb called the reads again in MiXCR, with one record for every CDR3 protein. The sample has about 160,000 distinct CDR3 sequences, about 70% seen once. Germline V lookup: CDR1 SGHTA, CDR2 FQGNSA. This CDR3 comprises 13 residues. The V gene lost 5 bases and the J gene lost 4 bases, with 12 bases spanning the gap. All sequencing subjects had displayed CD8+CD57+ cell expansion on flow cytometry. This TCR derives from a human donor with aplastic anemia. Sequenced material: sorted CD4+, CD8+, or CD8+CD57+ T cells (not recorded which) from PBMCs. V is TRBV7-2 and J is TRBJ2-7, with D perhaps given as TRBD1 or TRBD2 (5 bases each). The CDR3 sequence is CASSRRETYEQYF. The CDR3 DNA reads as TGTGCCAGCAGCCGCAGGGAGACTTACGAGCAGTACTTC.